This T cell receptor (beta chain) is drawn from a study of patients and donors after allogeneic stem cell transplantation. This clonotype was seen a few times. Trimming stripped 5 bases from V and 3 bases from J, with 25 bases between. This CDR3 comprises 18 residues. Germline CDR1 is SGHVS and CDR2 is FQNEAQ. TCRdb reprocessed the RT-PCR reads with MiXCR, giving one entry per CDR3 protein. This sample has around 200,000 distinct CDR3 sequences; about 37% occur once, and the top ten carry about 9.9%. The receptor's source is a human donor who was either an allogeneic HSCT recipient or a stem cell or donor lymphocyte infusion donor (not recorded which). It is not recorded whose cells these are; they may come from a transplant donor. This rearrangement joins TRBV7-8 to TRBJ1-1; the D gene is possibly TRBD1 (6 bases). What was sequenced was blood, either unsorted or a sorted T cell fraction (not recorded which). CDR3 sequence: CASSRRWGGASGYTEAFF. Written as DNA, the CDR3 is TGTGCCAGCAGCCGACGCTGGGGGGGGGCCTCCGGGTACACTGAAGCTTTCTTT. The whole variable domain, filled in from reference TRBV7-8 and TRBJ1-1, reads GAGVSQSPRYKVAKRGQDVALRCDPISGHVSLFWYQQALGQGPEFLTYFQNEAQLDKSGLPSDRFFAERPEGSVSTLKIQRTQQEDSAVYLCASSRRWGGASGYTEAFFGQGTRLTVV.